Below are 25 T cell receptor beta chains sequenced from a single sample in a study of beta chain features in type 1 diabetes. Their antigens are not known. Study-wide findings and caveats: Among all four CD4+ subsets, Type 1 diabetes patients had TCRB CDR3s that were moderately but significantly shorter.

What was sequenced were expressed TCRB transcripts, since all of the isolated RNA had been reverse transcribed. Assay: immunoSEQ multiplex PCR; the TCRdb copy retains only in-frame clones and omits some. The sample lists a few hundred thousand clones, about 23% occurring once. Source material: naive CD4+ T cells from blood. The receptor set was obtained from a woman aged 30 to 39 with type 1 diabetes.

CDR3 protein: CASKIGQASTDTQYF. The CDR3 DNA reads as TGTGCCAGCAAGATAGGACAGGCTAGCACAGATACGCAGTATTTT. The rearrangement links TRBV6-5 to TRBJ2-3; 7 bases agree with TRBD1. J was trimmed by 0 bases and V by 7 bases; bases with no gene match: 7. Germline CDR1 is MNHEY and CDR2 is SVGAGI. The CDR3 totals 15 residues.

The gene calls are TRBV9 and TRBJ2-7; a possible D gene is TRBD2 (6 bases). Germline V gene sequence: CDR1 SGDLS, CDR2 YYNGEE. V was shortened by 0 bases and J by 6 bases, with 19 bases between the two germline ends. This CDR3 is built from 16 residues. The CDR3 here is CASSVGGVLPLREQYF. For the CDR3, the DNA is TGTGCCAGCAGCGTAGGGGGGGTCTTACCCCTACGCGAGCAGTACTTC.

This clone was detected a few times. The V and J genes are TRBV4-1 and TRBJ2-5, with 9 nucleotides matching TRBD2. From germline, CDR1 is MGHRA and CDR2 YSYEKL. This CDR3 has 16 residues. With 1 base clipped from V and 5 bases from J, the junction kept 8 bases outside the gene matches. CDR3 bases: TGCGCCAGCAGCCAAGGACTAGCGGAGGGGAGGGAGACCCAGTACTTC. This sequence encodes CASSQGLAEGRETQYF.

The chain links TRBV7-9 to TRBJ1-1; the D gene is possibly TRBD1 (6 bases). From germline, CDR1 is SEHNR and CDR2 FQNEAQ (reference sequence). V dropped 7 bases and J dropped 1 base, with 13 bases sitting between them. The CDR3 has 14 amino acids. For the CDR3, the DNA is TGTGCCAGCACCCATACAGGGCGGAACACTGAAGCTTTCTTT. It specifies CASTHTGRNTEAFF.

The CDR3 nucleotides read TGTGCCAGCAGTTTCCGAGACAGGGAATTTAAGTACTACGAGCAGTACTTC. Its protein product is CASSFRDREFKYYEQYF. J is TRBJ2-7 and V is TRBV28; TRBD1 aligns across 7 bases. The germline V gene encodes CDR1 MDHEN and CDR2 SYDVKM. The ends lost 3 bases at V and 3 bases at J; junction bases unmatched: 14. CDR3 length: 17 residues.

The V gene is TRBV28, the J gene TRBJ2-6; 7 nucleotides match TRBD2. The junction had 9 bases not matched to a gene; V was cut back by 7 bases and J by 0 bases. This CDR3 is built from 17 residues. Germline assignment: CDR1 MDHEN and CDR2 SYDVKM. CDR3 residues: CASTEGGLHSGANVLTF. DNA of the CDR3: TGTGCCAGCACGGAGGGAGGGCTCCACTCTGGGGCCAACGTCCTGACTTTC.

The chain joins TRBV30 to TRBJ1-2; D is unresolved. Deletions cut 2 bases from V and 5 bases from J, with 9 bases between. CDR3 size: 12 residues. In germline, CDR1 is GTSNPN, CDR2 SVGIG (reference sequence). The CDR3 region has the DNA TGTGCCTGGAGTCAACAGTATTATGGCTACACCTTC. It encodes CAWSQQYYGYTF.

This clone came up a few times. One end of the junction does not line up with germline, which may come from a read error. The V and J genes are TRBV5-1 and TRBJ2-7; D perhaps matches TRBD1 (7 bases). Germline assignment: CDR1 SGHRS and CDR2 YFSETQ. This CDR3 is built from 12 residues. The CDR3 region has the DNA TGCGCCAGCAGCGTGGAGGGGCAGGGGGGAATCTTC. Translated: CASSVEGQGGIF.

This clone was detected only a few times. This chain joins TRBV19 and TRBJ1-5; D is uncertain. Germline V gene lookup returns CDR1 LNHDA and CDR2 SQIVND (reference sequence). The ends were cut back, 5 bases at V and 4 bases at J, with 6 bases in the middle. The CDR3 loop spans 12 amino acids. CDR3: CASSFLNQPQHF. CDR3 sequence (DNA): TGTGCCAGTAGTTTCCTAAATCAGCCCCAGCATTTT. The variable domain in full, with the rest retrieved from reference TRBV19 and TRBJ1-5, is DGGITQSPKYLFRKEGQNVTLSCEQNLNHDAMYWYRQDPGQGLRLIYYSQIVNDFQKGDIAEGYSVSREKKESFPLTVTSAQKNPTAFYLCASSFLNQPQHFGDGTRLSIL.

This clone occurred a few times. The gene calls are TRBV7-9 and TRBJ2-1; no firm D call. The CDR3 covers 14 residues. The germline CDR1 and CDR2 sequences are SEHNR and FQNEAQ (reference sequence). Trimming stripped 5 bases from V and 3 bases from J, with 11 bases between. Written as DNA, the CDR3 is TGTGCCAGCAGCGCGGCGACCCTCTACAATGAGCAGTTCTTC. The encoded protein is CASSAATLYNEQFF.

This chain uses TRBV4-2 with TRBJ2-5; D call uncertain. The CDR3 runs to 15 residues. The V and J ends lost 0 bases and 2 bases respectively, with 10 bases between them. Germline V lookup: CDR1 LGHNA, CDR2 YNFKEQ. The DNA of the CDR3 is TGTGCCAGCAGCCAAGATGCGGCTAGACAAGAGACCCAGTACTTC. Encoded protein: CASSQDAARQETQYF.

The V gene is TRBV29-1, the J gene TRBJ2-1, with 10 bases that match TRBD2. The V and J ends lost 6 bases and 4 bases, in that order; junction bases with no gene match: 3. The germline gives CDR1 SQVTM, CDR2 ANQGSEA. The CDR3 spans 13 residues. The CDR3 region has the DNA TGCAGCGTCGGGACTAGCGCTTACAATGAGCAGTTCTTC. Its protein product is CSVGTSAYNEQFF.

The chain recombines TRBV27 with TRBJ2-5; TRBD1 matches 8 bases. Unmatched junction bases numbered 8, after V lost 6 bases and J lost 5 bases. The germline V gene encodes CDR1 MNHEY and CDR2 SMNVEV (reference sequence). The CDR3 length is 14 residues. The CDR3 reads CASSPTGVQETQYF. DNA of the CDR3: TGTGCCAGCAGCCCGACAGGGGTCCAGGAGACCCAGTACTTC.

The chain is built from TRBV4-1 and TRBJ2-1; the D is unclear. The CDR3 spans 15 residues. The V gene lost 0 bases and the J gene lost 8 bases, with 14 bases spanning the gap. Germline V CDR1 and CDR2: MGHRA, YSYEKL. CDR3 amino acids: CASSQEAGRNHEQFF. CDR3 bases: TGCGCCAGCAGCCAAGAAGCAGGCCGGAACCATGAGCAGTTCTTC.

The chain employs TRBV29-1 and TRBJ2-5; D is possibly TRBD2 (5 bases). The CDR3 covers 12 residues. V was shortened by 6 bases and J by 13 bases, with 21 bases between the two germline ends. Germline CDR1 SQVTM, CDR2 ANQGSEA. The CDR3 region has the DNA TGCAGCGTCGAGGAGGCCCCCAAGAGACCGTACTTC. Translating gives CSVEEAPKRPYF.

This clone showed up just a few times. The chain joins TRBV21-1 to TRBJ1-1; no check of the table's D call, TRBD1, against the DNA was made. TRBV21-1 is noted as a pseudogene. CDR3 length equals 11 residues. The CDR3, as DNA: TGTGCCAGCACAGGGTTCTCGGAAGCTTTCTTT. This gives the protein CASTGFSEAFF.

The V and J genes are TRBV25-1 and TRBJ2-5, with 9 nucleotides matching TRBD2. Trimming at V came to 4 bases and at J to 2 bases, leaving 11 bases not matched to a gene. CDR1 and CDR2 from the germline V gene are MGHDK and SYGVNS. The CDR3 consists of 17 residues. CDR3 in DNA: TGTGCCAGCAGTGTATATGGAGGCGGGAGGGGACAAGAGACCCAGTACTTC. Its protein is CASSVYGGGRGQETQYF.

Here the CDR3 DNA reads TGTGCCAGCAGCCCGGACAGAACGAACTATGGCTACACCTTC. This codes for CASSPDRTNYGYTF. The genes are TRBV11-1 and TRBJ1-2; D possibly corresponds to TRBD1 (6 bases). CDR1 and CDR2 from the germline V gene are SGHAT and FQDESV (reference sequence). CDR3 size: 14 residues. Trimming stripped 5 bases from V and 2 bases from J, with 12 bases between. The full variable domain, in which reference TRBV11-1 and TRBJ1-2 provide the parts outside the CDR3, is EAEVAQSPRYKITEKSQAVAFWCDPISGHATLYWYRQILGQGPELLVQFQDESVVDDSQLPKDRFSAERLKGVDSTLKIQPAELGDSAMYLCASSPDRTNYGYTFGSGTRLTVV.

This clone occurred a few times. The chain links TRBV4-2 to TRBJ1-2; 8 positions agree with TRBD1. Germline CDR1 reads LGHNA; CDR2 reads YNFKEQ. This CDR3 is built from 15 residues. Trimming removed 0 bases from V and 9 bases from J; junction bases left unmatched: 9. The CDR3 here is CASSQDDRTGSRYTF. In DNA, the CDR3 is TGTGCCAGCAGCCAAGACGATAGGACAGGGAGTCGCTACACCTTC.

The CDR3 bases are TGTGCCAGCAGTAGTATCGCGGGAGATTCAGATACGCAGTATTTT. Residues: CASSSIAGDSDTQYF. This chain uses TRBV25-1 with TRBJ2-3; 7 nucleotides match TRBD2. Germline loops: CDR1 MGHDK, CDR2 SYGVNS. The CDR3 is made up of 15 amino acids. V lost 5 bases and J lost 4; bases outside the gene matches: 9.

The chain combines TRBV7-2 with TRBJ2-7; D may be TRBD2 (5 bases). Trimming cost V 0 bases and J 3 bases, with 15 bases left between them. The CDR3 totals 16 residues. Germline CDR1 SGHTA, CDR2 FQGNSA. CDR3 coding DNA: TGTGCCAGCAGCTTAGCTGTCGGTAGCGCGGTCTACGAGCAGTACTTC. Translating it yields CASSLAVGSAVYEQYF.

The J gene is TRBJ1-3, the V gene TRBV29-1; perhaps TRBD1 as D (6 bases). V shed 3 bases and J shed 1 base, with 13 bases lying between them. The CDR3 spans 15 residues. CDR1 SQVTM and CDR2 ANQGSEA come from the germline V gene. CDR3 sequence: CSVEIWGQSGNTIYF. CDR3 DNA: TGCAGCGTTGAGATTTGGGGGCAGTCTGGAAACACCATATATTTT.

In this sample, this clone turned up a few times. The chain is built from TRBV29-1 and TRBJ2-7; 10 bases line up with TRBD2. The CDR3 totals 15 residues. V shed 4 bases, J shed 2 bases, and the junction held 8 bases outside the gene matches. Looked up from germline, CDR1 is SQVTM and CDR2 is ANQGSEA. DNA of the CDR3: TGCAGCGTTGGGCTAGCGGGGGAAGTCACCTACGAGCAGTACTTC. This translates into CSVGLAGEVTYEQYF.

This clone came up a few times. The rearrangement uses TRBV4-1 and TRBJ2-5, with 9 bases identical to TRBD2. The CDR3 spans 17 residues. V dropped 1 base and J dropped 5; count of bases not matched to a gene: 11. The germline CDR1 and CDR2 sequences are MGHRA and YSYEKL. The DNA for the CDR3 is TGCGCCAGCAGCCAAGTCACCGGGCTAGCGGGAATGGAGACCCAGTACTTC. This encodes CASSQVTGLAGMETQYF.

This clone occurred a few times. The chain couples TRBV4-1 to TRBJ1-4; 7 bases are shared with TRBD1. The CDR3 sequence is 15 residues long. From germline, CDR1 is MGHRA and CDR2 YSYEKL. The trim removed 4 bases at V and 5 bases at J, leaving 7 bases unmatched. In DNA form, the CDR3 reads TGCGCCAGCAGCCGCCGGGACAGTAGGAATGAAAAACTGTTTTTT. This encodes CASSRRDSRNEKLFF.